These 12 T cell receptor beta chains were all obtained from the same sample, sequenced in a study of control samples from healthy donors and cancer patients. The table came from immunoSEQ multiplex PCR; TCRdb's copy has only in-frame clones and leaves some out. The table lists 98,000 or so clones, 79% of them singletons. Sequenced input: blood. The source is a woman aged 25 to 39 in good health.

This rearrangement joins TRBV4-1 to TRBJ1-1; no clear D gene. CDR1 and CDR2 from the germline V gene are MGHRA and YSYEKL. CDR3 length: 12 amino acids. The germline V and J ends were trimmed by 4 bases and 11 bases, with 14 bases remaining between them. Here the CDR3 DNA reads TGCGCCAGCAGCCCGGACCTATCTGCGGCTTTCTTT. Translation gives CASSPDLSAAFF.

This CDR3 reads CASSQGSVSFF. CDR3 DNA: TGCGCCAGCAGCCAAGGGAGTGTTTCTTTCTTT. The genes are TRBV4-3 and TRBJ1-1; no clear D gene. Trimming removed 1 base at V and 12 bases at J, with 9 bases between. Per germline, CDR1 LGHNA and CDR2 YSLEER. This CDR3 spans 11 amino acids.

The V and J genes are TRBV29-1 and TRBJ2-5; possibly TRBD1 for D (5 bases). From germline, CDR1 is SQVTM and CDR2 ANQGSEA. This CDR3 contains 10 residues. Trimming shortened V by 5 bases and J by 9 bases, and 10 bases separated the two germline ends. CDR3 loop: CSVRQGAQYF. DNA of the CDR3: TGCAGCGTTAGGCAGGGCGCCCAGTACTTC.

The chain is built from TRBV14 and TRBJ1-1; D ambiguous. Germline V lookup: CDR1 SGHDN, CDR2 FVKESK. The CDR3 sequence is 14 residues long. Trimming took 0 bases from V and 5 from J, leaving 10 bases between them. CDR3 DNA sequence: TGTGCCAGCAGCCAAGATCTGGGAAAAACTGAAGCTTTCTTT. Protein: CASSQDLGKTEAFF.

This chain links TRBV3-1 (or the pseudogene TRBV3-2) with TRBJ1-2; D may be TRBD1 (6 bases). The CDR3 has 16 amino acids. Germline loops: CDR1 LGHDT, CDR2 YNNKEL (reference sequence). The germline V and J ends were trimmed by 6 bases and 7 bases, with 24 bases remaining between them. CDR3 sequence: CASRRTGFVGKCGYTF. CDR3 DNA sequence: TGTGCCAGCAGACGTACAGGGTTCGTCGGCAAATGTGGCTACACCTTC.

The chain recombines TRBV3-1 (or the pseudogene TRBV3-2) with TRBJ1-2; possibly TRBD1 for D (5 bases). With 4 bases removed from V and 0 bases from J, the gap between germline ends came to 12 bases. This CDR3 has 15 amino acids. The germline CDR1 and CDR2 sequences are LGHDT and YNNKEL (reference sequence). CDR3 in amino acids: CASSPARGSNYGYTF. In DNA, the CDR3 is TGTGCCAGCAGCCCTGCTCGGGGGTCTAACTATGGCTACACCTTC.

The chain is built from TRBV7-9 and TRBJ2-5, with 16 bases that match TRBD2. CDR3 length: 19 residues. In germline, CDR1 is SEHNR, CDR2 FQNEAQ (reference sequence). Losses at the gene ends were 0 bases for V and 4 bases for J; bases not matched to a gene: 8. The CDR3 DNA is TGTGCCAGCAGCTTAGCGGGACTAGCGGGGGGGAAGGCCGGAGAGACCCAGTACTTC. This encodes CASSLAGLAGGKAGETQYF.

The chain employs TRBV6-2 or TRBV6-3 and TRBJ2-5; weak D call: TRBD2 (5 bases). Trimming cost V 2 bases and J 3 bases, with 19 bases left between them. The CDR3 spans 17 residues. Germline V gives CDR1 MNHEY, CDR2 SVGEGT. CDR3: CASSYRTFRGREETQYF. CDR3 in DNA: TGTGCCAGCAGTTACCGTACCTTTCGAGGGCGGGAAGAGACCCAGTACTTC.

The genes are TRBV14 and TRBJ2-5; D call uncertain. There are 13 residues in the CDR3. V gave up 0 bases and J gave up 5 bases, with 7 bases separating them. From germline, CDR1 is SGHDN and CDR2 FVKESK. CDR3 amino acids: CASSQEVLETQYF. CDR3 nucleotides: TGTGCCAGCAGCCAAGAGGTCCTGGAGACCCAGTACTTC.

This chain connects TRBV18 to TRBJ1-2; 10 nucleotides line up with TRBD1. This CDR3 has 14 amino acids. CDR1 is KGHSH, CDR2 LQKENI, per germline. After removal of 3 bases from V and 7 bases from J, the junction contained 5 bases not matched to a gene. For the CDR3, the DNA is TGTGCCAGCTCACCGACTGGACAGGGGGGTGGCTACACCTTC. As protein: CASSPTGQGGGYTF. Complete variable domain (other parts from reference TRBV18 and TRBJ1-2): NAGVMQNPRHLVRRRGQEARLRCSPMKGHSHVYWYRQLPEEGLKFMVYLQKENIIDESGMPKERFSAEFPKEGPSILRIQQVVRGDSAAYFCASSPTGQGGGYTFGSGTRLTVV.

The rearrangement joins TRBV9 to TRBJ2-3, with D uncertain. This CDR3 has 15 amino acids. Germline CDR1 and CDR2: SGDLS and YYNGEE. The V end was cut by 6 bases, the J end by 1 base, with 15 bases between. CDR3 loop: CASTPWGGGTDTQYF. CDR3 bases: TGTGCCAGCACCCCCTGGGGTGGGGGCACAGATACGCAGTATTTT.

This clone occurred once. Germline is not matched at one junction end, which may reflect a read error. The chain has TRBV6-4 and TRBJ1-1; no reliable D call. The CDR3 is 15 residues long. From germline, CDR1 is MRHNA and CDR2 SNTAGT. In DNA form, the CDR3 reads TGTGCCAGCAGTGACTCGATCTGGTCGAACGCTGAAGCTTTCTTT. Protein sequence: CASSDSIWSNAEAFF.